This entry describes one T cell receptor (beta chain). The antigen is unknown. This entry is derived from a study of cytomegalovirus exposure and HLA in healthy donors. Vbeta (60) and Jbeta (13) primers were used in the PCR. Method: immunoSEQ multiplex PCR; TCRdb's copy keeps in-frame clones and lacks some. Of 150,000 to 190,000 clones in the sample, around 82% are singletons; the top ten hold 6.6%. The study, taken as a whole, reports: The number of N-insertions in an Asian-associated ancestry cluster was reportedly below the approximately 680-donor mean in a later analysis. Roughly even sequencing depth across donors was the assumption behind the presence/absence analyses. An apparent linkage of common viral pathogens to several of the most significant clusters emerged in a later analysis.

The CDR3 runs 15 residues. V lost 5 bases and J 4 bases, leaving 15 bases between the germline ends. Germline-derived CDR1 and CDR2 are ENHRY and SYGVKD. V is TRBV10-3 and J is TRBJ2-1; D possibly corresponds to TRBD2 (6 bases). This receptor was identified in a woman aged 45-65 years in good health and CMV-seropositive. The sequenced material came from PBMCs. The CDR3 bases are TGTGCCATCAGTAGAGCGGAGGGAAAGTACAATGAGCAGTTCTTC. Encoded protein: CAISRAEGKYNEQFF.